Sequencing of this T cell receptor (beta chain) was carried out in a study of control samples from healthy donors and cancer patients. The table came from immunoSEQ multiplex PCR; TCRdb's copy has only in-frame clones and leaves some out. The sample includes 400,000 to 450,000 clones, around 90% of them seen just once. The length of the CDR3 is 14 residues. Between the trimmed V and J ends, which lost 6 bases and 9 bases, there was a span of 18 bases. Germline loops: CDR1 SGHTA, CDR2 FQGNSA. The chain is built from TRBV7-2 and TRBJ1-3, with D possibly TRBD1 on 5 matching bases. The source of this sequence is a man between 40 and 49 years old with head and neck cancer. The source material was PBMCs. The CDR3 spells CASRTQAGGGTIYF. The CDR3 bases are TGTGCCAGCAGAACTCAGGCGGGGGGGGGCACCATATATTTT. Full variable domain (outside the CDR3, taken from reference TRBV7-2 and TRBJ1-3): GAGVSQSPSNKVTEKGKDVELRCDPISGHTALYWYRQSLGQGLEFLIYFQGNSAPDKSGLPSDRFSAERTGGSVSTLTIQRTQQEDSAVYLCASRTQAGGGTIYFGEGSWLTVV.